The T cell receptor beta chain under discussion was sequenced for a study of T cell changes during pregnancy in multiple sclerosis. TCRdb's copy holds only in-frame clones and misses some; the assay was immunoSEQ multiplex PCR. The table shows 40,000 or so clones, with approximately 91% occurring only once. Germline CDR1 MRHNA, CDR2 SNTAGT. The V and J ends lost 6 bases and 8 bases, in that order; junction bases with no gene match: 10. This CDR3 region has 15 residues. This clone appeared a single time. The receptor's source is a female donor with multiple sclerosis, enrolled in a pregnancy study. The genes are TRBV6-4 and TRBJ2-1; 10 nucleotides align to TRBD2. Source: CD8+ T cells from peripheral blood mononuclear cells, taken in the first trimester of pregnancy. The CDR3 spells CASRHERGGLDEQFF. In nucleotides, the CDR3 is TGTGCCAGCAGGCACGAGCGGGGGGGCCTAGATGAGCAGTTCTTC.